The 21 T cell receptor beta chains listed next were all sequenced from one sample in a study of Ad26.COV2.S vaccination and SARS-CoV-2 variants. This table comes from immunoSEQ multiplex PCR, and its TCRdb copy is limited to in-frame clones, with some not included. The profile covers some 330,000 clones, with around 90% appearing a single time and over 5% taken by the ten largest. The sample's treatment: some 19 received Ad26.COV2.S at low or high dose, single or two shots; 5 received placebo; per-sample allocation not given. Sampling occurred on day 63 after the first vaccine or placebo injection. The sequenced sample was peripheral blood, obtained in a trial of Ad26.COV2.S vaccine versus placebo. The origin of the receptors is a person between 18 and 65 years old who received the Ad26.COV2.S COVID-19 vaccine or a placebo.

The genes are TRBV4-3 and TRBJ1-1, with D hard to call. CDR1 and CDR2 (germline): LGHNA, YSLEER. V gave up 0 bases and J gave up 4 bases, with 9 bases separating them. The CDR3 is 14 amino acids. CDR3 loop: CASSQDSSATEAFF. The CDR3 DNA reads TGCGCCAGCAGCCAAGATTCTTCAGCCACTGAAGCTTTCTTT.

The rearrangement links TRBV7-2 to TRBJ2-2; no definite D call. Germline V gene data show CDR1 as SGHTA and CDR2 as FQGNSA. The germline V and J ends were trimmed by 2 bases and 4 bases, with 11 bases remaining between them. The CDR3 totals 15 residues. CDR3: CASSLKAIFTGELFF. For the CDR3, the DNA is TGTGCCAGCAGCTTAAAGGCGATTTTCACCGGGGAGCTGTTTTTT.

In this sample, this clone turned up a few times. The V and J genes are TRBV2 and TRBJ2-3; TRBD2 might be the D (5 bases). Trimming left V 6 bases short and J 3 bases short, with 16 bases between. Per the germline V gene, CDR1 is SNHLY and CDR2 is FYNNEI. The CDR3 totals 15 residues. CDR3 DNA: TGTGCCAGCAGCGGGATGGGAATTCCGACAGATACGCAGTATTTT. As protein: CASSGMGIPTDTQYF.

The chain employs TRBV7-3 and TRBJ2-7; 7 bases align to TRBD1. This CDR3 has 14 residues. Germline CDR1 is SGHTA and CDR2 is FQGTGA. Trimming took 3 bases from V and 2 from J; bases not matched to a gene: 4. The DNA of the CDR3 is TGTGCCAGCAGCTTTGTGACAGGGACCTACGAGCAGTACGTC. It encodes CASSFVTGTYEQYV.

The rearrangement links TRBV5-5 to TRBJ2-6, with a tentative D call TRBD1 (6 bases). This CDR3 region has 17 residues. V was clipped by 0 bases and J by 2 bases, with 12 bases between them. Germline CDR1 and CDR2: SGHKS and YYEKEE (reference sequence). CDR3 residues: CASSLERQGTGANVLTF. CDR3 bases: TGTGCCAGCAGCTTGGAGAGGCAGGGGACTGGGGCCAACGTCCTGACTTTC.

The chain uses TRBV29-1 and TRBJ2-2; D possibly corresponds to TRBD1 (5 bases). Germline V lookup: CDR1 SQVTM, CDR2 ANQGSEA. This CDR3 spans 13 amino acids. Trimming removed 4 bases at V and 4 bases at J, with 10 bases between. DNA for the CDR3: TGCAGCGTTGCAGGGTTATCCACCGGGGAGCTGTTTTTT. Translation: CSVAGLSTGELFF.

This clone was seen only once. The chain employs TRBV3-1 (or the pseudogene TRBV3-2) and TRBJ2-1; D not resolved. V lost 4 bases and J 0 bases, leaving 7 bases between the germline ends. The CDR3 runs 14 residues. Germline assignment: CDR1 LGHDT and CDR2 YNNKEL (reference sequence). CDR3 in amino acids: CASSPQSSYNEQFF. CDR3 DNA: TGTGCCAGCAGCCCTCAAAGCTCCTACAATGAGCAGTTCTTC.

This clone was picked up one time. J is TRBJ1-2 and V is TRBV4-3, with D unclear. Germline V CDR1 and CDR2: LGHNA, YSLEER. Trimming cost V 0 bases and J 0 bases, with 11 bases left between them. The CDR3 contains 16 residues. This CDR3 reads CASSQDRIEANYGYTF. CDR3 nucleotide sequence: TGCGCCAGCAGCCAAGATCGCATTGAAGCTAACTATGGCTACACCTTC.

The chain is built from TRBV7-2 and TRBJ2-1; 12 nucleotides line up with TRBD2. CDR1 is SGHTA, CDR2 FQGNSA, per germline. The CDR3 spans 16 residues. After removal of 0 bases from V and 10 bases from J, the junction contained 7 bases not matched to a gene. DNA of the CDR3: TGTGCCAGCAGCTTAGCGCCTAGCGGGGGGGCTGGGGAGCAGTTCTTC. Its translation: CASSLAPSGGAGEQFF.

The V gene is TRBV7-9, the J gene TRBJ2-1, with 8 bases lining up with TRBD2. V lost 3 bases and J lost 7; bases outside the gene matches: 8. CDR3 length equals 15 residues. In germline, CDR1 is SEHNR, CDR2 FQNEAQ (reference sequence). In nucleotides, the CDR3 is TGTGCCAGCAGCTTCGTCAGCGGGGGCTCGAATGAGCAGTTCTTC. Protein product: CASSFVSGGSNEQFF.

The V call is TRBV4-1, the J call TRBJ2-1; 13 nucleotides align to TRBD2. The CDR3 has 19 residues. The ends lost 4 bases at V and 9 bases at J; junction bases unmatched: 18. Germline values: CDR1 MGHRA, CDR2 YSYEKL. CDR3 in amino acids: CASSREVSGLAGEGGEQFF. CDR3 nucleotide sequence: TGCGCCAGCAGCCGAGAAGTCTCCGGACTAGCGGGGGAGGGAGGTGAGCAGTTCTTC.

CDR3 sequence (DNA): TGTGCCACCAGTGATATCGACTCGCGAGGGGCTTTCTTT. It codes for CATSDIDSRGAFF. J is TRBJ1-1 and V is TRBV24-1; D is ambiguous. Germline lookup yields CDR1 KGHDR and CDR2 SFDVKD. There are 13 residues in the CDR3. The V end lost 3 bases, the J end lost 11 bases, and 15 bases lay between the germline ends.

The CDR3 DNA reads as TGTGCCAGCAGACCCGACTACACCGGGGAGCTGTTTTTT. Translating gives CASRPDYTGELFF. This sequence joins TRBV3-1 (or the pseudogene TRBV3-2) and TRBJ2-2; D ambiguous. The length of the CDR3 is 13 residues. Germline lookup yields CDR1 LGHDT and CDR2 YNNKEL (reference sequence). V was cut by 6 bases and J by 3 bases, with 8 bases left in between.

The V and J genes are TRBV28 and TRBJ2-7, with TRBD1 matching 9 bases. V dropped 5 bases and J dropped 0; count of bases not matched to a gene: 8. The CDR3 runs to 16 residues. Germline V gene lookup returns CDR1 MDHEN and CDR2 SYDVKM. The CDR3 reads CASSLTGQGSSYEQYF. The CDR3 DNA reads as TGTGCCAGCAGTCTCACGGGACAGGGAAGCTCCTACGAGCAGTACTTC.

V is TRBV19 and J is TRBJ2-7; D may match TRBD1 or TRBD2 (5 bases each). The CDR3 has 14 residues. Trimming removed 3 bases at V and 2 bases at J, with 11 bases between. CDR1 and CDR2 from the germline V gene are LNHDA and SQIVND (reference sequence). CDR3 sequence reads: CASSIGAGPYEQYV. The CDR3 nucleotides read TGTGCCAGTAGTATCGGGGCGGGCCCCTACGAGCAGTACGTC.

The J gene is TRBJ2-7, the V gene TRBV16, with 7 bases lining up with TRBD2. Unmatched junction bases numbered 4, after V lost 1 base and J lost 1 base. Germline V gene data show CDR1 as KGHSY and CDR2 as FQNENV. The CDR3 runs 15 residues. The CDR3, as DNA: TGTGCCAGCAGCCAATGGACTAGTGGGTCCTACGAGCAGTACTTC. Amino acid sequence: CASSQWTSGSYEQYF.

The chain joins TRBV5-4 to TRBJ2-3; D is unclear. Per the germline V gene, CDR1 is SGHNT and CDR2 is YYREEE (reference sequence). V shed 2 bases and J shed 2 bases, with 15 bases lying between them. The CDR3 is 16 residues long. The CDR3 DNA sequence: TGTGCCAGCAGCTTACGGTTGGCTCCTTACACAGATACGCAGTATTTT. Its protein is CASSLRLAPYTDTQYF.

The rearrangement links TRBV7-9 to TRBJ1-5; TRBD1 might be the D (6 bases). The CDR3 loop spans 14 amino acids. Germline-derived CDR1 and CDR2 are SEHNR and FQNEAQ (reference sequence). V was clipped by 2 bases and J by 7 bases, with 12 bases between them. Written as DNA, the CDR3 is TGTGCCAGCAGCTTATTGGGGGCCTACCAGCCCCAGCATTTT. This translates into CASSLLGAYQPQHF.

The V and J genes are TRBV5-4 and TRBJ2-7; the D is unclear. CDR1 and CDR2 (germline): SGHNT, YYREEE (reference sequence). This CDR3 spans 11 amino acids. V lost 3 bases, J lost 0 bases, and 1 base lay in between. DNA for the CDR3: TGTGCCAGCAGCTCCTCCTACGAGCAGTACTTC. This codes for CASSSSYEQYF.

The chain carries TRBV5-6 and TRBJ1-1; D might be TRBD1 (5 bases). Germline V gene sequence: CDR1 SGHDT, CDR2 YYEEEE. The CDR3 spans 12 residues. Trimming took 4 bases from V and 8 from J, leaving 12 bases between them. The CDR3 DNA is TGTGCCAGCAGCCTTGTGACAGCCGAAGCTTTCTTT. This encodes CASSLVTAEAFF.

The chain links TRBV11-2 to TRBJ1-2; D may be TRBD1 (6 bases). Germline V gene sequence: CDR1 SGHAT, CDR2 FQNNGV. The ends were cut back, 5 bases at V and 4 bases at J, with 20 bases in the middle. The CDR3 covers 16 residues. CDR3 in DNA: TGTGCCAGCAGCCTGGGGGATCCAGGGGACGTCTATGGCTACACCTTC. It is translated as CASSLGDPGDVYGYTF.